The source of this T cell receptor beta chain is a study of cytomegalovirus exposure and HLA in healthy donors. Overall study results and limits: Among TCR beta chains, those listed as cytomegalovirus-associated numbered approximately 150. Confirmation in vitro established that a few CMV-associated chains were specific for CMV antigens.

The CDR3 covers 16 residues. Deletions cut 4 bases from V and 4 bases from J, with 17 bases between. Germline CDR1 is SNHLY and CDR2 is FYNNEI. Details on this clone: The antigen remains unidentified.

The PCR contained 60 Vbeta and 13 Jbeta primers. Only in-frame clones appear in the TCRdb table, and some are missing; sequencing was by immunoSEQ multiplex PCR. This sample has 120,000 or so clones, with about 80% found just once. The chain uses TRBV2 and TRBJ1-3; D remains ambiguous. This TCR came from a man between 35 and 55 years old in good health and CMV-seronegative. Sequenced: PBMCs. CDR3 sequence: CASSALRSSRGNTIYF. As DNA, the CDR3 is TGTGCCAGCAGTGCTCTTCGGTCCTCCCGCGGAAACACCATATATTTT.